The 27 T cell receptor beta chains below all came from one sample that was sequenced in a study of blood T cell repertoires in COVID-19. TCRdb keeps only in-frame clones here, not all; method: immunoSEQ multiplex PCR. Of about 480,000 clones listed, around nine tenths are singletons. The source material was PBMCs or T cells enriched from blood (not recorded which). These receptors originate from a woman between 35 and 50 years old who had recovered from COVID-19.

This clone was counted a few times. Written as DNA, the CDR3 is TGCGCCAGCAGCCAGACTCAAACCTACGAGCAGTACTTC. Protein product: CASSQTQTYEQYF. The V call is TRBV4-3, the J call TRBJ2-7; no reliable D call. Germline CDR1 and CDR2: LGHNA and YSLEER. The CDR3 sequence is 13 residues long. Trimming took off 3 bases at V and 2 bases at J, with 8 bases between the two ends.

J is TRBJ1-1 and V is TRBV10-1; D ambiguous. The CDR3 is 13 residues long. CDR1 and CDR2 (germline): WNHNN, SYGVQD (reference sequence). V was shortened by 6 bases and J by 4 bases, with 12 bases between the two germline ends. Here the CDR3 reads CASRAEPSTEAFF. The CDR3 nucleotides are TGCGCCAGCAGGGCAGAACCCAGCACTGAAGCTTTCTTT.

The chain links TRBV10-1 to TRBJ2-1; 9 nucleotides agree with TRBD2. Germline CDR1 reads WNHNN; CDR2 reads SYGVQD (reference sequence). The CDR3 contains 16 residues. After removal of 0 bases from V and 9 bases from J, the junction contained 9 bases not matched to a gene. CDR3 region: CASSESPSGILGEQFF. CDR3 bases: TGCGCCAGCAGTGAGTCACCTAGCGGGATTCTTGGTGAGCAGTTCTTC.

This clone turned up a few times. The chain carries TRBV4-3 and TRBJ1-2; D is unclear. This CDR3 has 15 amino acids. The V end lost 0 bases, the J end lost 7 bases, and 15 bases lay between the germline ends. Germline loops: CDR1 LGHNA, CDR2 YSLEER. The CDR3 nucleotides read TGCGCCAGCAGCCAAGATAGCGGCTGGGCGGTTGGCTACACCTTC. This encodes CASSQDSGWAVGYTF.

The chain joins TRBV27 to TRBJ2-1, with a weak D call TRBD2 (5 bases). The CDR3 length is 14 residues. Germline V gene data show CDR1 as MNHEY and CDR2 as SMNVEV (reference sequence). V dropped 4 bases and J dropped 2 bases, with 9 bases sitting between them. For the CDR3, the DNA is TGTGCCAGCAGTTGGACTGAGACCTACAATGAGCAGTTCTTC. Translated: CASSWTETYNEQFF.

This clone was counted a single time. CDR3 sequence (DNA): TGTGCCAGCAGCTTAAGGACAGGGGAGTACACCATATATTTT. This sequence encodes CASSLRTGEYTIYF. This chain joins TRBV7-2 and TRBJ1-3; 9 bases are a match to TRBD1. The CDR3 runs 14 residues. J was trimmed by 8 bases and V by 2 bases; bases with no gene match: 4. The germline gives CDR1 SGHTA, CDR2 FQGNSA.

V gene TRBV6-2 or TRBV6-3 combines with J gene TRBJ2-7; tentatively, D is TRBD1 (6 bases). The germline V and J ends were trimmed by 6 bases and 2 bases, with 11 bases remaining between them. The CDR3 consists of 13 residues. Germline values: CDR1 MNHEY, CDR2 SVGEGT. CDR3 in amino acids: CASSWDTAYEQYF. The CDR3 DNA follows: TGTGCCAGCAGCTGGGACACTGCCTACGAGCAGTACTTC.

This clone was recorded a few times. The chain carries TRBV19 and TRBJ1-5; unclear D gene. The V gene lost 3 bases and the J gene lost 7 bases, with 10 bases spanning the gap. The CDR3 sequence is 13 residues long. CDR1 is LNHDA and CDR2 is SQIVND in the germline V gene (reference sequence). The chain's CDR3 is CASSIGVGQPQHF. CDR3 DNA sequence: TGTGCCAGTAGTATCGGGGTTGGGCAGCCCCAGCATTTT. The variable domain in full, with the rest retrieved from reference TRBV19 and TRBJ1-5, is DGGITQSPKYLFRKEGQNVTLSCEQNLNHDAMYWYRQDPGQGLRLIYYSQIVNDFQKGDIAEGYSVSREKKESFPLTVTSAQKNPTAFYLCASSIGVGQPQHFGDGTRLSIL.

The V call is TRBV5-1, the J call TRBJ1-1; 9 nucleotides match TRBD1. The J segment lost 5 bases and the V segment lost 4 bases, leaving 6 bases of the junction unmatched. The CDR3 has 14 residues. Per the germline V gene, CDR1 is SGHRS and CDR2 is YFSETQ. The CDR3 sequence: CASSIPTGGTEAFF. CDR3 coding DNA: TGCGCCAGCAGCATACCGACAGGGGGGACTGAAGCTTTCTTT.

This rearrangement joins TRBV30 to TRBJ2-3; a weak D match, TRBD2 (6 bases). The CDR3 extends over 15 amino acids. CDR1 and CDR2 from the germline V gene are GTSNPN and SVGIG (reference sequence). V lost 4 bases and J 5 bases, leaving 19 bases between the germline ends. The CDR3 is CAWTSGPQLGDTQYF. In DNA form, the CDR3 reads TGTGCCTGGACCAGCGGGCCACAGCTTGGAGATACGCAGTATTTT.

The gene calls are TRBV6-6 and TRBJ1-5, with D tentatively TRBD1 (5 bases). The CDR3 totals 13 residues. Per germline, CDR1 MNHNY and CDR2 SVGAGI (reference sequence). V was clipped by 6 bases and J by 7 bases, with 13 bases between them. CDR3 nucleotides: TGTGCCAGCAGCGGGGCGGGGGAGCAGCCCCAGCATTTT. This encodes CASSGAGEQPQHF.

The chain uses TRBV10-2 and TRBJ1-1; possible D gene TRBD1, 5 bases. There are 13 residues in the CDR3. The V end was cut by 10 bases, the J end by 0 bases, with 12 bases between. The germline V gene encodes CDR1 WSHSY and CDR2 SAAADI. CDR3 coding DNA: TGCGCCACCCTGCGGGGGATGAACACTGAAGCTTTCTTT. Amino acids: CATLRGMNTEAFF.

The chain employs TRBV19 and TRBJ2-6, with D unresolved. Germline assignment: CDR1 LNHDA and CDR2 SQIVND (reference sequence). The ends were cut back, 5 bases at V and 2 bases at J, with 4 bases in the middle. The CDR3 has 13 amino acids. This CDR3 is CASSVTGANVLTF. Written as DNA, the CDR3 is TGTGCCAGTAGTGTTACTGGGGCCAACGTCCTGACTTTC.

The V gene is TRBV4-3, the J gene TRBJ1-1; D unclear. V was shortened by 0 bases and J by 7 bases, with 9 bases between the two germline ends. Germline V gives CDR1 LGHNA, CDR2 YSLEER. The CDR3 has 13 amino acids. The CDR3 region is CASSQESAGEAFF. CDR3 sequence (DNA): TGCGCCAGCAGCCAAGAGTCTGCGGGTGAAGCTTTCTTT.

The chain employs TRBV29-1 and TRBJ2-7, with 12 nucleotides matching TRBD1. Germline V lookup: CDR1 SQVTM, CDR2 ANQGSEA. The CDR3 spans 14 residues. V trimming: 2 bases; J trimming: 7 bases; junction bases outside the gene matches: 6. The CDR3 here is CSVELGQGAGEQYF. CDR3 DNA: TGCAGCGTTGAATTGGGACAGGGGGCTGGGGAGCAGTACTTC.

The chain carries TRBV11-3 and TRBJ2-5; perhaps TRBD1 as D (6 bases). This CDR3 has 14 amino acids. Trimming took off 5 bases at V and 1 base at J, with 11 bases between the two ends. Looked up from germline, CDR1 is SGHNT and CDR2 is YENEEA. CDR3 sequence reads: CASSRGGIQETQYF. Written as DNA, the CDR3 is TGTGCCAGCAGCCGAGGGGGTATCCAAGAGACCCAGTACTTC.

This clone was observed a single time. The genes are TRBV24-1 and TRBJ2-1; TRBD1 agrees at 10 bases. This CDR3 has 14 amino acids. Per germline, CDR1 KGHDR and CDR2 SFDVKD. Trimming removed 4 bases from V and 10 bases from J; junction bases left unmatched: 6. The CDR3 protein is CATSDSGTGDEQFF. The CDR3 nucleotides read TGTGCCACCAGTGACTCCGGGACAGGGGACGAGCAGTTCTTC.

This clone has a handful of counts. J is TRBJ2-7 and V is TRBV7-9; tentative D call: TRBD2 (6 bases). This CDR3 is 15 amino acids long. Germline CDR1 SEHNR, CDR2 FQNEAQ (reference sequence). V was clipped by 4 bases and J by 6 bases, with 19 bases between them. In DNA, the CDR3 is TGTGCCAGCAGCTCCTGGGGGGAGGATTCTAGCGAGCAGTACTTC. Its protein is CASSSWGEDSSEQYF.

With regard to this clone: Other DNA sequences within the sample encode an identical CDR3. The CDR3 bases are TGTGCCAGCAGTGTGGATCGGAGGGAGACCCAGTACTTC. Protein sequence: CASSVDRRETQYF. The chain carries TRBV2 and TRBJ2-5; tentative D call: TRBD2 (5 bases). The V and J ends lost 4 bases and 5 bases respectively, with 11 bases between them. The CDR3 is 13 residues long. The V gene's germline CDR1 is SNHLY and CDR2 FYNNEI.

The chain uses TRBV9 and TRBJ2-1; 14 bases match TRBD2. The CDR3 loop spans 17 amino acids. V gave up 1 base and J gave up 7 bases; unmatched junction bases: 7. Per germline, CDR1 SGDLS and CDR2 YYNGEE. The CDR3 region has the DNA TGTGCCAGCAGCGTACTTGGGACTAGCGGGAGTAGTAATGAGCAGTTCTTC. Its translation: CASSVLGTSGSSNEQFF.

The rearrangement links TRBV14 to TRBJ1-1, with no clear D. CDR1 and CDR2 (germline): SGHDN, FVKESK. The CDR3 consists of 13 residues. Trimming pared 4 bases from V and 4 bases from J, leaving 10 bases between. This chain's CDR3 is CASSRHGSTEAFF. The DNA for the CDR3 is TGTGCCAGCAGCCGACACGGAAGCACTGAAGCTTTCTTT.

The V call is TRBV13, the J call TRBJ1-6; a weak D match, TRBD1 (6 bases). The germline V gene has CDR1 PRHDT and CDR2 FYEKMQ (reference sequence). V was cut by 5 bases and J by 7 bases, with 12 bases left in between. The CDR3 totals 14 residues. CDR3 coding DNA: TGTGCCAGCAGCACAAACAGGGCAAATTCACCCCTCCACTTT. It specifies CASSTNRANSPLHF.

This rearrangement joins TRBV24-1 to TRBJ1-5; D is undetermined. In germline, CDR1 is KGHDR, CDR2 SFDVKD. The CDR3 has 16 amino acids. Trimming left V 3 bases short and J 3 bases short, with 14 bases between. The CDR3 loop is CATSDAGGRNNQPQHF. The CDR3 region has the DNA TGTGCCACCAGTGATGCGGGCGGACGGAACAATCAGCCCCAGCATTTT.

V and J are TRBV5-4 and TRBJ1-3; D not certain. Trimming shortened V by 0 bases and J by 0 bases, and 10 bases separated the two germline ends. Germline V gene data show CDR1 as SGHNT and CDR2 as YYREEE (reference sequence). The CDR3 covers 16 residues. CDR3 DNA sequence: TGTGCCAGCAGCTTGGGCCCCCCGAGCTCTGGAAACACCATATATTTT. Translated, it gives CASSLGPPSSGNTIYF.

V usage is TRBV19 and J usage is TRBJ2-3; TRBD2 agrees at 11 bases. J gave up 4 bases and V 8 bases, and 8 bases lay outside the gene matches. Germline CDR1 and CDR2: LNHDA and SQIVND (reference sequence). The CDR3 has 15 residues. In nucleotides, the CDR3 is TGTGCCAGTGCCCCTACTAGCGGGAGATCAGATACGCAGTATTTT. Its protein product is CASAPTSGRSDTQYF. The full variable domain, with the rest looked up from reference TRBV19 and TRBJ2-3, is DGGITQSPKYLFRKEGQNVTLSCEQNLNHDAMYWYRQDPGQGLRLIYYSQIVNDFQKGDIAEGYSVSREKKESFPLTVTSAQKNPTAFYLCASAPTSGRSDTQYFGPGTRLTVL.

V gene TRBV24-1 combines with J gene TRBJ2-1, with 8 nucleotides matching TRBD2. Per the germline V gene, CDR1 is KGHDR and CDR2 is SFDVKD. This CDR3 has 18 amino acids. The junction had 17 bases not matched to a gene; V was cut back by 1 base and J by 10 bases. CDR3 residues: CATSDFGVGRGTRGEQFF. The CDR3 coding sequence is TGTGCCACCAGTGATTTCGGGGTCGGCCGGGGGACTAGAGGCGAGCAGTTCTTC.

V and J are TRBV7-8 and TRBJ2-3; D gene ambiguous. This CDR3 spans 12 amino acids. Germline values: CDR1 SGHVS, CDR2 FQNEAQ. The V and J ends lost 5 bases and 3 bases respectively, with 6 bases between them. CDR3 DNA sequence: TGTGCCAGCAGCCTCTTTACAGATACGCAGTATTTT. Encoded protein: CASSLFTDTQYF.